The T cell receptor beta chain described here comes from a study of OX40 agonist ivuxolimab in advanced cancers. Study as a whole: The treatment was a fully human IgG2 OX40 agonist, ivuxolimab.

Trimming removed 4 bases at V and 0 bases at J, with 9 bases between. Germline-derived CDR1 and CDR2 are SQVTM and ANQGSEA. The CDR3 is 14 residues long. The assay was immunoSEQ multiplex PCR, and TCRdb's table has in-frame clones only and misses some. This sample yields about 52,000 clones, of which 90% to 95% are seen a single time; around 25% belongs to the top ten. Overall study results and limits: The mean number of expanded clones was higher in CD8+ T cells than in CD4+.

This clone has only one observation. Its matching antigen is unknown. The chain is built from TRBV29-1 and TRBJ2-2; D is unresolved. Specimen: CD4+ or CD8+ T cells sorted from blood, collected in a trial of the OX40 agonist ivuxolimab. This clonotype originated in an adult with an advanced solid tumor such as melanoma, head and neck, liver or kidney cancer. The CDR3 loop reads CSVVVGSNTGELFF. The CDR3 DNA sequence: TGCAGCGTTGTGGTAGGGTCGAACACCGGGGAGCTGTTTTTT.